This T cell receptor (beta chain) came from a study of blood T cell repertoires in COVID-19. The overall study: Material from acute and convalescent COVID-19 was sourced from the United States, Italy and Spain. PBMCs, B-cell-depleted T cells, or T cells were the source of the cDNA or gDNA that made up the material.

Germline V gene data show CDR1 as SGHAT and CDR2 as FQNNGV. The CDR3 runs 15 residues. V shed 5 bases, J shed 6 bases, and the junction held 7 bases outside the gene matches. Original data processing: The assay estimated nucleated cells by amplifying reference gene primers. The repertoire was sequenced with immunoSEQ multiplex PCR; TCRdb's copy has only in-frame clones and lacks some. That table supplies the V and J calls and clone size; D and trimming were determined from the DNA. Of roughly 62,000 clones in the sample, more than 60% were seen once. The chain links TRBV11-2 to TRBJ1-4, with TRBD1 matching 9 bases. Sequenced: peripheral blood. The clonotype comes from a man in his 60s with acute or convalescent COVID-19. The CDR3 DNA is TGTGCCAGCAGCCCTGGGGACAGGGAAGATGAAAAACTGTTTTTT. This sequence encodes CASSPGDREDEKLFF.